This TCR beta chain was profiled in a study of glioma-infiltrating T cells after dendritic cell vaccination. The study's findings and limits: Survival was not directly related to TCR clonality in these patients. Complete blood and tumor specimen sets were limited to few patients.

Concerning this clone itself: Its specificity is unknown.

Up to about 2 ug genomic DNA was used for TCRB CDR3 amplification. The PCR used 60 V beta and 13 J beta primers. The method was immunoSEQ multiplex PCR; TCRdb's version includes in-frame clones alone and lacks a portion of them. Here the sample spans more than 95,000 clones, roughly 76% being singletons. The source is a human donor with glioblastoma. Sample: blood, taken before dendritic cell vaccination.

CDR3: CAWSPSGEEQYF. As DNA, the CDR3 is TGTGCCTGGAGTCCTTCAGGGGAAGAGCAGTACTTC. V and J are TRBV30 and TRBJ2-7; tentatively, D is TRBD1 (6 bases). CDR1 is GTSNPN and CDR2 is SVGIG in the germline V gene (reference sequence). V gave up 2 bases and J gave up 7 bases, with 12 bases separating them. This CDR3 has 12 residues.